This TCR beta chain originates from a study of memory CD4+ T cells and cytomegalovirus serostatus. Study-level findings and limits: The CMV-associated TCR signature appears largely within the CD4+ memory repertoire. Of under 200 reported CMV TCRbeta sequences, 67 were found in memory CD4+ repertoires.

The sort gate was single viable CD3+CD4+CD8-CD45RO+ cells for memory CD4+ T cells. Per the original methods: Out-of-frame sequences were removed, leaving 2,000,000 or so distinct TCRbeta sequences. Measured with immunoSEQ multiplex PCR; TCRdb has only the in-frame clones, and not every one. The DNA gave D and trimming, while V, J and clone size come from that table. The profile shows roughly 64,000 clones, roughly three quarters of them singletons. Comments on this clone: What it binds is not known. Relative to the germline gene, one junction end is altered; a read error may explain this.

Germline-derived CDR1 and CDR2 are SGHTA and FQGNSA. The CDR3 length is 13 residues. The sequencing sample was made of memory CD4+ T cells from blood. The receptor's source is an adult in good health and CMV-seronegative. The rearrangement links TRBV7-2 to TRBJ2-1; TRBD1 agrees at 10 bases. The CDR3 DNA is TGTGCCAGCAGCTTAGAGGAGGGGACAGGGGTCATCTTC. Encoded protein: CASSLEEGTGVIF. The variable domain in full, with the rest retrieved from reference TRBV7-2 and TRBJ2-1, is GAGVSQSPSNKVTEKGKDVELRCDPISGHTALYWYRQSLGQGLEFLIYFQGNSAPDKSGLPSDRFSAERTGGSVSTLTIQRTQQEDSAVYLCASSLEEGTGVIFGPGTRLTVL.